This T cell receptor beta chain originates from a study of T cell responses to AZD1222 COVID-19 vaccine. Per the germline V gene, CDR1 is SGHRS and CDR2 is YFSETQ. This CDR3 contains 15 residues. V was trimmed by 1 base and J by 4 bases, leaving 12 bases between them. General study points: Across spike, vaccine-associated CD4 TCRs were found, dominant at 160-218 and 743-854.

Points on this clone: Its antigen is as yet unknown.

Only in-frame clones appear in the TCRdb table, and some are missing; sequencing was by immunoSEQ multiplex PCR. The repertoire holds about 140,000 clones, with roughly 92% as singletons. Sequences were derived from peripheral blood, sampled on day 0 of AZD1222 vaccination. This receptor was obtained from an adult in good health. The chain combines TRBV5-1 with TRBJ1-3; TRBD1 might be the D (6 bases). The CDR3 spells CASSLSGGPGNTIYF. The CDR3 DNA is TGCGCCAGCAGCTTGTCCGGGGGGCCAGGAAACACCATATATTTT.